This T cell receptor beta chain was observed in a study of T cells in Graves' hyperthyroidism and ophthalmopathy. Study-wide points: Ophthalmopathy and stable hyperthyroidism were separated by a 13 V-J model. A median 6.5 months before onset, the model predicted ophthalmopathy.

This clonotype was counted at least ten times. Its antigen is unidentified. V dropped 0 bases and J dropped 1 base, with 13 bases sitting between them. From germline, CDR1 is SGDLS and CDR2 YYNGEE. The CDR3 length is 16 residues. RNA transcripts gave rise to amplified TCR beta CDR3 regions. The primer set for the first-round RT-PCR of the TCR CDR3 was HTBI. TCRdb re-analysed the multiplex PCR reads in MiXCR, keeping a single row per CDR3 protein. There are about 180,000 distinct CDR3 sequences in the sample; 9.4% occur only once, and 22% lies in the top ten. The chain couples TRBV9 to TRBJ1-1; maybe TRBD1 (6 bases). The material sequenced was blood. The receptor's source is a woman under 30 with Graves' hyperthyroidism that later progressed to Graves' ophthalmopathy. Here the CDR3 DNA reads TGTGCCAGCAGCGTAGCCTGGTGGGGGGCGAACACTGAAGCTTTCTTT. The encoded protein is CASSVAWWGANTEAFF.